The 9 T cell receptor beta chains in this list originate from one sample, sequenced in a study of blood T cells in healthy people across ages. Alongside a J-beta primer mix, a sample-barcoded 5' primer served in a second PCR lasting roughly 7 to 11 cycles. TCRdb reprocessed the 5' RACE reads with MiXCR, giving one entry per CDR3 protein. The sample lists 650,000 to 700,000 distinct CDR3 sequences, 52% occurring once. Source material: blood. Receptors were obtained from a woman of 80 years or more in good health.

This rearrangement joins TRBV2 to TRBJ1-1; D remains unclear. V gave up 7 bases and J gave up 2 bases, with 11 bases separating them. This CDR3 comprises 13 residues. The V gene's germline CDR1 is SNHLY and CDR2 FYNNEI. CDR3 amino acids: CASNRGINTEAFF. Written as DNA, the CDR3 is TGTGCCAGCAATAGAGGTATCAACACTGAAGCTTTCTTT.

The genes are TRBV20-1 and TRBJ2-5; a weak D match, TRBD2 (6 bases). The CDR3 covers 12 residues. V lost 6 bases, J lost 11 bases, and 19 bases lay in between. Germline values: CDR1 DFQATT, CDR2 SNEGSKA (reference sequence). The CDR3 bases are TGCAGTGCCGCACCGGGCGGGAATGAGCAGTACTTC. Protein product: CSAAPGGNEQYF.

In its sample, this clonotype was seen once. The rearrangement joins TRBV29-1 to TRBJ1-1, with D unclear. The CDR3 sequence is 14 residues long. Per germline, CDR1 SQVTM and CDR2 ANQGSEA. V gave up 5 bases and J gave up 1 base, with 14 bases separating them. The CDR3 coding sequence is TGCAGCGTTAAATTGGGAAGGTGGAACACTGAAGCTTTCTTT. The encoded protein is CSVKLGRWNTEAFF. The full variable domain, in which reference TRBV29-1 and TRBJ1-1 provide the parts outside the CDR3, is SAVISQKPSRDICQRGTSLTIQCQVDSQVTMMFWYRQQPGQSLTLIATANQGSEATYESGFVIDKFPISRPNLTFSTLTVSNMSPEDSSIYLCSVKLGRWNTEAFFGQGTRLTVV.

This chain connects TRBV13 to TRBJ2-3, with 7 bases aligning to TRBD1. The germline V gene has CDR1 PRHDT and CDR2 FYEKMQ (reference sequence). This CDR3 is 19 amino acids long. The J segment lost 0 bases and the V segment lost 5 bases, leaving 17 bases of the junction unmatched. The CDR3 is CASSLRQGTSSASTDTQYF. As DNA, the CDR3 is TGTGCCAGCAGCCTCCGACAGGGAACCTCGAGTGCTAGCACAGATACGCAGTATTTT. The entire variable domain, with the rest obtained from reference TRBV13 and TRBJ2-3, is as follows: AAGVIQSPRHLIKEKRETATLKCYPIPRHDTVYWYQQGPGQDPQFLISFYEKMQSDKGSIPDRFSAQQFSDYHSELNMSSLELGDSALYFCASSLRQGTSSASTDTQYFGPGTRLTVL.

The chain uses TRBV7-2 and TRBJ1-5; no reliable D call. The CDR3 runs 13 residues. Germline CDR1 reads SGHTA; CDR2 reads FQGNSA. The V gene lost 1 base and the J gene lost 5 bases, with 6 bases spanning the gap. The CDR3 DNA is TGTGCCAGCAGCTTAGAAAGAGATCAGCCCCAGCATTTT. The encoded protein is CASSLERDQPQHF. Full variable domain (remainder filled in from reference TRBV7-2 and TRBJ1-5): GAGVSQSPSNKVTEKGKDVELRCDPISGHTALYWYRQSLGQGLEFLIYFQGNSAPDKSGLPSDRFSAERTGGSVSTLTIQRTQQEDSAVYLCASSLERDQPQHFGDGTRLSIL.

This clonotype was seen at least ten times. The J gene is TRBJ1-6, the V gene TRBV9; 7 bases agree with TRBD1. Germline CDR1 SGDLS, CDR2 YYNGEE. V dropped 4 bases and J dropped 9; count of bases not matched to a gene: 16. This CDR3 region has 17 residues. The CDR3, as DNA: TGTGCCAGCAGCTATACCAGGGGGGCCGAAAGGGGTTCACCCCTCCACTTT. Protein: CASSYTRGAERGSPLHF.

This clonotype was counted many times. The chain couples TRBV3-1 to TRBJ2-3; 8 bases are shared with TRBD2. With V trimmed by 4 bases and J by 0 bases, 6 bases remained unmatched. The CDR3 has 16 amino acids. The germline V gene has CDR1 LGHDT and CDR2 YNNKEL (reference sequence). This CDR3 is CASSLKRGLSTDTQYF. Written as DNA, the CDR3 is TGTGCCAGCAGCCTGAAGCGGGGGCTTAGCACAGATACGCAGTATTTT.

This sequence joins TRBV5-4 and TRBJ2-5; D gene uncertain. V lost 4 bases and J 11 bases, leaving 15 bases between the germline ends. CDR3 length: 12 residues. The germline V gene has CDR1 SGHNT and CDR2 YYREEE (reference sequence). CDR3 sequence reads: CASSQDHIEQYF. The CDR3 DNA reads TGTGCCAGCAGCCAAGATCACATTGAGCAGTACTTC.

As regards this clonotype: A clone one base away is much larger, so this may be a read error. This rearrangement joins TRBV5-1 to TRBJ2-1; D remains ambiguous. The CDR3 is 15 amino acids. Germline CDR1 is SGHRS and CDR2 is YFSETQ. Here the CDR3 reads CASSLDASSYNGQFF. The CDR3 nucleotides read TGCGCCAGCAGCTTGGATGCGAGCTCCTACAATGGGCAGTTCTTC.